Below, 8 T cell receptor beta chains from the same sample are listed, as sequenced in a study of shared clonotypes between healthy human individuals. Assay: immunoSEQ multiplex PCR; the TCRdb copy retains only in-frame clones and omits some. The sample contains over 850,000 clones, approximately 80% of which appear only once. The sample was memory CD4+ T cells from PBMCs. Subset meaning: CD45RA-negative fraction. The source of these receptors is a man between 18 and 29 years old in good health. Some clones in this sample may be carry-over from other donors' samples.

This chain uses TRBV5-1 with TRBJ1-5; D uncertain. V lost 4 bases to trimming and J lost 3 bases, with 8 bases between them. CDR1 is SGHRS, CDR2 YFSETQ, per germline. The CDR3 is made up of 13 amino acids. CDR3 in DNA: TGCGCCAGCAGCATTGGACCCAATCAGCCCCAGCATTTT. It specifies CASSIGPNQPQHF.

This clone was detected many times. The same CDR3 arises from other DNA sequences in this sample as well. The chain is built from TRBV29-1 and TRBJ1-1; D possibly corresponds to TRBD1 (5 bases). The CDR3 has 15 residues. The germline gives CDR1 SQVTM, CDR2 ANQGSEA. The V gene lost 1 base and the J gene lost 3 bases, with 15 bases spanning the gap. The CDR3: CSVEGGWGMDTEAFF. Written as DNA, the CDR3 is TGCAGCGTTGAAGGTGGGTGGGGCATGGACACTGAAGCTTTCTTT.

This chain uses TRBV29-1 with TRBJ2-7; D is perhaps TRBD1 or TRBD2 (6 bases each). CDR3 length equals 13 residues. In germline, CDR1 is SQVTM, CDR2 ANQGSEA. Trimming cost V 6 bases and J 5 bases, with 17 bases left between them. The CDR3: CSVQGRGQDEQYF. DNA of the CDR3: TGCAGCGTCCAGGGCCGGGGGCAAGACGAGCAGTACTTC.

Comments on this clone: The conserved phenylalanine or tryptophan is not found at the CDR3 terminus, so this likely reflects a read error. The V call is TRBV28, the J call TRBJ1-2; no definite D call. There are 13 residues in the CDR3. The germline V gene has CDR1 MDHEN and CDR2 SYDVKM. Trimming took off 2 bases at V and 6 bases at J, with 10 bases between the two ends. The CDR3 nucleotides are TGTGCCAGCAGTTTACCGAGGCTCGATGGCTACACCCTC. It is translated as CASSLPRLDGYTL.

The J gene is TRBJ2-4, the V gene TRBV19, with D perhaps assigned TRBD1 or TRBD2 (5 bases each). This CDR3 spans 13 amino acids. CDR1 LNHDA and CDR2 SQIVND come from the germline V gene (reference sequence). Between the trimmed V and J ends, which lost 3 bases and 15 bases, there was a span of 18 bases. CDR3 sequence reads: CASSMRGGARRYF. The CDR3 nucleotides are TGTGCCAGTAGTATGAGGGGTGGGGCCCGTCGGTACTTC.

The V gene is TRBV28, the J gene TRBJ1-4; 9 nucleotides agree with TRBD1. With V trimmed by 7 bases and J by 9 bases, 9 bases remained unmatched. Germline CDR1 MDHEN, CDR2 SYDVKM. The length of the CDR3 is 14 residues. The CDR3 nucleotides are TGTGCCAGCAAAACAGGGGGCGATAGTAAAAAACTGTTTTTT. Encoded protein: CASKTGGDSKKLFF.

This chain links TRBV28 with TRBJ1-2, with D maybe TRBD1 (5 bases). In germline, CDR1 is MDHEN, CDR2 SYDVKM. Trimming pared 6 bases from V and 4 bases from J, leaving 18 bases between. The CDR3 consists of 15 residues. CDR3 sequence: CASSLGPPETYGYTF. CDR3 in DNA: TGTGCCAGCAGCCTGGGACCTCCAGAGACCTATGGCTACACCTTC.

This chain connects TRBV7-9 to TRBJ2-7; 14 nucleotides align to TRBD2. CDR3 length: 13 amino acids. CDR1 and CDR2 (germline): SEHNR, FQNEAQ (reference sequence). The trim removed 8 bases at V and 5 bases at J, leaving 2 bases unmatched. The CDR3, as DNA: TGTGCCAGCGGGGGACTAGCGGGAGACGAGCAGTACTTC. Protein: CASGGLAGDEQYF.